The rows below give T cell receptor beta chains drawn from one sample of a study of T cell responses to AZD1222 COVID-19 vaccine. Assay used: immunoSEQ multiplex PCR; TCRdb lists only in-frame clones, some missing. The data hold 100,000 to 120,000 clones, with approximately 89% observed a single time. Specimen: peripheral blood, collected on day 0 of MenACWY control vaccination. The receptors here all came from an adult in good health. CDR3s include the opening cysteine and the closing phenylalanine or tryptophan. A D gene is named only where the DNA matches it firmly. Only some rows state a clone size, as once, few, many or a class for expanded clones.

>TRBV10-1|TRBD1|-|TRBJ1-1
CASSEYGQGAEAFF
TGCGCCAGCAGTGAGTACGGACAGGGGGCTGAAGCTTTCTTT
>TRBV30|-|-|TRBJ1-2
CAWSQQGYYGYTF
TGTGCCTGGAGTCAACAGGGCTACTATGGCTACACCTTC
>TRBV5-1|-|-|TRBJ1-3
CASSPAAAIGNTIYF
TGCGCCAGCAGCCCGGCGGCAGCGATAGGAAACACCATATATTTT
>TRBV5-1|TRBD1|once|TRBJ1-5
CASSPGPGGNQPQHF
TGCGCCAGCAGCCCCGGGCCAGGGGGGAATCAGCCCCAGCATTTT
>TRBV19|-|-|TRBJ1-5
CASDWGANQPQHF
TGTGCCAGTGATTGGGGTGCCAATCAGCCCCAGCATTTT
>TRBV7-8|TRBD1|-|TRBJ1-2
CASSLRQGPSYGYTF
TGTGCCAGCAGCTTAAGACAGGGCCCCAGCTATGGCTACACCTTC
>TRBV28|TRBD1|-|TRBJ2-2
CASSHRDRVSGELFF
TGTGCCAGCAGTCACCGGGACAGGGTATCTGGGGAGCTGTTTTTT
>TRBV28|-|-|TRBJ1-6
CASESLQGSPLHF
TGTGCCAGCGAATCCCTACAGGGTAGTCCCCTCCACTTT
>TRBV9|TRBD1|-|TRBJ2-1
CASSVGAGTGWGNEQFF
TGTGCCAGCAGCGTAGGGGCGGGGACAGGGTGGGGCAATGAGCAGTTCTTC
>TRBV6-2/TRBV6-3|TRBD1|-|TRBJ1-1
CASSLTQDRGDMNTEAFF
TGTGCCAGCAGCCTAACCCAGGACAGGGGGGACATGAACACTGAAGCTTTCTTT
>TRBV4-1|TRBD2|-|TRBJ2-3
CASSQGSAGGGADTQYF
TGCGCCAGCAGCCAAGGATCGGCGGGAGGGGGCGCGGATACGCAGTATTTT
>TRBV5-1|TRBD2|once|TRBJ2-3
CASSLAGGTDTQYF
TGCGCCAGCAGCTTAGCGGGGGGGACAGATACGCAGTATTTT
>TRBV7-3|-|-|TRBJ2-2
CASSLLATGELFF
TGTGCCAGCAGCTTACTAGCGACCGGGGAGCTGTTTTTT
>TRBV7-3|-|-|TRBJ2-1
CASSLTAPGALGNEQFF
TGTGCCAGCAGCTTAACGGCTCCGGGGGCCTTGGGGAATGAGCAGTTCTTC
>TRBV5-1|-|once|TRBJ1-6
CASSLADRQSNSPLHF
TGCGCCAGCAGCTTGGCCGATAGACAGAGTAATTCACCCCTCCACTTT
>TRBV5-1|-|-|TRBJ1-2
CASSLEWGGYGYTF
TGCGCCAGCAGCTTGGAGTGGGGCGGCTATGGCTACACCTTC
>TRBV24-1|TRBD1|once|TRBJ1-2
CATSADRAYGYTF
TGTGCCACCAGCGCGGACAGGGCCTATGGCTACACCTTC
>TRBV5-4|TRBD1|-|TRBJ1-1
CASSAGQGTREAFF
TGTGCCAGCAGCGCGGGACAGGGGACCCGTGAAGCTTTCTTT
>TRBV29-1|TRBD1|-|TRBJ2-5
CSVALGTGQETQYF
TGCAGCGTTGCGCTTGGGACAGGGCAAGAGACCCAGTACTTC
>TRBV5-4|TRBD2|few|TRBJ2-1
CASSSGTTYNEQFF
TGTGCCAGCAGCTCCGGGACTACCTACAATGAGCAGTTCTTC
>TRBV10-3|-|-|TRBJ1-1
CAISENPGITEAFF
TGTGCCATCAGTGAGAACCCGGGTATCACTGAAGCTTTCTTT
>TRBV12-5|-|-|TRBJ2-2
CASGLVLDGQTNTGELFF
TGTGCTAGTGGTTTGGTACTAGACGGTCAGACGAACACCGGGGAGCTGTTTTTT